The clone carrying this TCR beta chain was counted only a few times. The antigen is undetermined. Sequencing was performed with immunoSEQ multiplex PCR; in TCRdb, only in-frame clones are kept and a portion is missing. The table lists about 88,000 clones, about 80% of them singletons. Documented time point: baseline, week 1 (first vaccination visit). Treatment of the sample: pre-vaccination baseline after standard-of-care therapy. Diagnosis in the donors showed new WHO grade 3 or 4 astrocytomas that were IDH1-mutant and ATRX-lost. The data stem from a study of a mutant IDH1 vaccine in newly diagnosed glioma. Study-wide background: Antecedent treatment encompassed radiotherapy, temozolomide, or their combination; the majority received both.

Study conclusions and caveats: Across multiple MHC alleles, 80% to 95% of patients had vaccine-induced responses.

The CDR3 covers 11 residues. Per germline, CDR1 GTSNPN and CDR2 SVGIG (reference sequence). The V and J ends lost 0 bases and 5 bases respectively, with 4 bases between them. The TCR sequence derives from a man in his forties or fifties with glioma. Some clones in this sample may be carry-over from other donors' samples. Here the sequenced sample was PBMCs, taken from a glioma patient treated with radiotherapy, temozolomide or both. This rearrangement joins TRBV30 to TRBJ1-2; no firm D call. The CDR3 DNA sequence: TGTGCCTGGAGTGTACAATATGGCTACACCTTC. Protein sequence: CAWSVQYGYTF.